These 5 T cell receptor beta chains came from one sample sequenced in a study of metastatic and nonmetastatic thyroid tumors. Among the patients, none had received any treatment before thyroid surgery. TCRdb re-called clones via MiXCR from the PCR reads. The data hold roughly 30,000 clones, with 3.7% observed a single time. Material for sequencing was blood. The receptors come from a male donor with papillary thyroid cancer or a benign thyroid nodule (not recorded which). Some clones in this sample may be carry-over from other donors' samples.

Many counts were recorded for this clone. The chain joins TRBV5-4 to TRBJ2-7; the match to TRBD1 covers 8 bases. The J segment lost 4 bases and the V segment lost 3 bases, leaving 9 bases of the junction unmatched. The length of the CDR3 is 15 residues. Germline-derived CDR1 and CDR2 are SGHNT and YYREEE (reference sequence). CDR3 in amino acids: CASSSQPGQEYEQYF. CDR3 sequence (DNA): TGTGCCAGCAGCTCGCAACCGGGACAGGAATACGAGCAGTACTTC. The whole variable domain, filled in from reference TRBV5-4 and TRBJ2-7, reads ETGVTQSPTHLIKTRGQQVTLRCSSQSGHNTVSWYQQALGQGPQFIFQYYREEENGRGNFPPRFSGLQFPNYSSELNVNALELDDSALYLCASSSQPGQEYEQYFGPGTRLTVT.

This clone was seen at least ten times. V usage is TRBV14 and J usage is TRBJ2-3; no reliable D call. The CDR3 spans 13 residues. Germline V lookup: CDR1 SGHDN, CDR2 FVKESK. Between the trimmed V and J ends, which lost 1 base and 2 bases, there was a span of 4 bases. CDR3 protein: CASSQGITDTQYF. DNA for the CDR3: TGTGCCAGCAGCCAAGGGATCACAGATACGCAGTATTTT.

This clone was seen ten or more times. The chain has TRBV19 and TRBJ1-2; D gene unclear. V gave up 7 bases and J gave up 4 bases, with 13 bases separating them. This CDR3 contains 13 residues. Looked up from germline, CDR1 is LNHDA and CDR2 is SQIVND (reference sequence). CDR3 loop: CASTSVSFYGYTF. CDR3 DNA sequence: TGTGCCAGTACCTCAGTTTCCTTCTATGGCTACACCTTC.

This clone was detected only a few times. The rearrangement joins TRBV2 to TRBJ1-2; D is unresolved. The CDR3 runs to 13 residues. The V end lost 4 bases, the J end lost 4 bases, and 10 bases lay between the germline ends. Per the germline V gene, CDR1 is SNHLY and CDR2 is FYNNEI. The DNA for the CDR3 is TGTGCCAGCAGTGGTGTGGGTGGCTATGGCTACACCTTC. Protein product: CASSGVGGYGYTF.

This clone showed up many times. The chain combines TRBV20-1 with TRBJ2-1; 9 bases align to TRBD2. V trimming: 3 bases; J trimming: 6 bases; junction bases outside the gene matches: 9. The germline CDR1 and CDR2 sequences are DFQATT and SNEGSKA (reference sequence). The CDR3 length is 15 residues. CDR3 DNA sequence: TGCAGTGCTAGTCCCCTAGCGGGATTCCGCAATGAGCAGTTCTTC. Amino acids: CSASPLAGFRNEQFF.